This TCR beta chain came from a study of shared clonotypes between healthy human individuals. V gave up 4 bases and J gave up 1 base, with 10 bases separating them. CDR1 is SEHNR, CDR2 FQNEAQ, per germline (reference sequence). The CDR3 sequence is 14 residues long. Positive CCR7 selection of CD45RO-negative cells yielded the naive CD8 cells, and terminally differentiated effector memory CD45RA+ cells were excluded. Sequenced by immunoSEQ multiplex PCR; TCRdb stores in-frame clones only, minus some. The sample carries 1.5 million to 2.5 million clones, about 95% recorded once. This receptor was taken from a man aged 18 to 35 in good health. The V and J genes are TRBV7-9 and TRBJ2-5; D uncertain. Sequenced sample: naive CD8+ T cells sorted from blood. The CDR3 spells CASSSPLPQETQYF. The CDR3 DNA reads as TGTGCCAGCAGCTCCCCCCTTCCCCAAGAGACCCAGTACTTC. The complete variable domain, with remaining parts taken from reference TRBV7-9 and TRBJ2-5, reads DTGVSQNPRHKITKRGQNVTFRCDPISEHNRLYWYRQTLGQGPEFLTYFQNEAQLEKSRLLSDRFSAERPKGSFSTLEIQRTEQGDSAMYLCASSSPLPQETQYFGPGTRLLVL.